The T cell receptor (beta chain) under discussion was sequenced for a study of OX40 agonist ivuxolimab in advanced cancers. Study-wide findings and caveats: At 0.1 to 3.0 mg/kg and by week 6, clonal expansion occurred in CD4+ and CD8+ blood T cells.

Generated by immunoSEQ multiplex PCR, the TCRdb table keeps only in-frame clones and is missing some. The data hold tens of thousands of clones, with 85% to 90% observed a single time. Notes on this clone: Its antigen is as yet unknown.

The CDR3 totals 11 residues. V was cut by 7 bases and J by 2 bases, with 8 bases left in between. Germline lookup yields CDR1 DFQATT and CDR2 SNEGSKA (reference sequence). This clonotype was sampled from an adult with an advanced solid tumor such as melanoma, head and neck, liver or kidney cancer. V and J are TRBV20-1 and TRBJ2-5, with D tentatively TRBD1 (5 bases). The sequences come from CD4+ or CD8+ T cells sorted from blood, collected in a trial of the OX40 agonist ivuxolimab. CDR3 loop: CSVTAQETQYF. The CDR3 coding sequence is TGCAGTGTGACAGCACAAGAGACCCAGTACTTC.